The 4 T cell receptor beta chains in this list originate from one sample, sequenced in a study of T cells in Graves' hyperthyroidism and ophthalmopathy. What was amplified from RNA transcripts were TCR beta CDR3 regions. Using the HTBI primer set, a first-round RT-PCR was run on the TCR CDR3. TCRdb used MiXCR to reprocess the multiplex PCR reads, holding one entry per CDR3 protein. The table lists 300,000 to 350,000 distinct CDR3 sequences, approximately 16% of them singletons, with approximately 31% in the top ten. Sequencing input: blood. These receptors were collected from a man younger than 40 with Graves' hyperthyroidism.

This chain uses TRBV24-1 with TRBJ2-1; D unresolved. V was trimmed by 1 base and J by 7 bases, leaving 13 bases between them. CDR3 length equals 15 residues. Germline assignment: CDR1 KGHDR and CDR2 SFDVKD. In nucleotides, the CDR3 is TGTGCCACCAGTGATTTTCGGGTTGTAGGAAATGAGCAGTTCTTC. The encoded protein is CATSDFRVVGNEQFF.

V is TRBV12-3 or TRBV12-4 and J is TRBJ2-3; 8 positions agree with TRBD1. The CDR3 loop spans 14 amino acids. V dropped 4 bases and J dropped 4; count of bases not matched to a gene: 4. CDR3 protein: CASSSLDRADTQYF. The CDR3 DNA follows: TGTGCCAGCAGTTCCCTGGACAGGGCAGATACGCAGTATTTT.

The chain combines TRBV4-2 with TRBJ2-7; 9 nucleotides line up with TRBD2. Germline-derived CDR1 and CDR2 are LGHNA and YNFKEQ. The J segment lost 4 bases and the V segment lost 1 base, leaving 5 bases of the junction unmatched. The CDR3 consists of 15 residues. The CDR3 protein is CASSQGAAGGYEQYF. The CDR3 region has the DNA TGTGCCAGCAGCCAAGGAGCGGCGGGAGGGTACGAGCAGTACTTC.

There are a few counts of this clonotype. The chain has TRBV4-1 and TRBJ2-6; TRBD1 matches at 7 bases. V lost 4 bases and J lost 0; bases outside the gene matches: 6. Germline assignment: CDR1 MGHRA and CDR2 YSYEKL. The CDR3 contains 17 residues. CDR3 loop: CASSRQGRSSGANVLTF. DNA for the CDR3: TGCGCCAGCAGCCGACAGGGTAGGAGCTCTGGGGCCAACGTCCTGACTTTC.